What follows are 15 T cell receptor beta chains derived from one specimen sequenced in a study of T-cell memory formation after mild COVID-19. TCRdb used MiXCR to reprocess the 5' RACE reads, holding one entry per CDR3 protein. The sample lists 350,000 to 550,000 distinct CDR3 sequences, more than 15% seen once, with roughly 21% in the top ten. The sequenced sample was PBMCs or a T cell subset sorted from them (not recorded which). These receptors came from a man aged 18 to 30 who had mild COVID-19 (a few samples of this study predate the infection). Cell type and time point are not known.

This clonotype was found many times. The gene calls are TRBV12-3 or TRBV12-4 and TRBJ2-3; D call uncertain. V shed 6 bases and J shed 7 bases, with 17 bases lying between them. This CDR3 comprises 14 residues. CDR3 nucleotide sequence: TGTGCCAGCAGCTCCACCAGCAGTGGGAATACGCAGTATTTT. Translated: CASSSTSSGNTQYF.

This chain links TRBV20-1 with TRBJ2-5; TRBD1 agrees at 7 bases. The CDR3 consists of 12 residues. Trimming removed 4 bases from V and 5 bases from J; junction bases left unmatched: 4. CDR1 and CDR2 from the germline V gene are DFQATT and SNEGSKA (reference sequence). The DNA of the CDR3 is TGCAGTGCTAACAGGGGTCGGGAGACCCAGTACTTC. The encoded protein is CSANRGRETQYF.

The rearrangement joins TRBV25-1 to TRBJ1-2; D may be TRBD1 (5 bases). CDR1 is MGHDK and CDR2 is SYGVNS in the germline V gene. Trimming removed 6 bases from V and 5 bases from J, with 10 bases in between. CDR3 length equals 12 residues. The DNA for the CDR3 is TGTGCCAGCAGCGACTGGGGGTATGGCTACACCTTC. Translation: CASSDWGYGYTF.

The chain couples TRBV5-1 to TRBJ2-7; the D gene could be TRBD1 or TRBD2 (5 bases each). This CDR3 has 17 residues. V was trimmed by 0 bases and J by 2 bases, leaving 18 bases between them. CDR1 is SGHRS, CDR2 YFSETQ, per germline. The CDR3 is CASSLGPVGGATYEQYF. The CDR3, as DNA: TGCGCCAGCAGCTTGGGGCCCGTTGGGGGTGCGACCTACGAGCAGTACTTC.

The chain has TRBV12-3 or TRBV12-4 and TRBJ2-3; 9 bases are a match to TRBD1. V lost 1 base to trimming and J lost 2 bases; unmatched junction nucleotides: 4. The CDR3 covers 16 residues. Here the CDR3 reads CASSLETGGYTDTQYF. The CDR3 nucleotides are TGTGCCAGCAGTTTAGAGACAGGGGGATACACAGATACGCAGTATTTT.

In this sample, this clonotype turned up a few times. This sequence joins TRBV6-2 or TRBV6-3 and TRBJ2-7; 11 bases fit TRBD2. This CDR3 has 16 residues. The ends lost 6 bases at V and 2 bases at J; junction bases unmatched: 9. Germline CDR1 is MNHEY and CDR2 is SVGEGT. DNA for the CDR3: TGTGCCAGCAGAGACGCATCTAGCGGGAGGACCTACGAGCAGTACTTC. Its protein is CASRDASSGRTYEQYF.

The chain combines TRBV6-6 with TRBJ2-7; 9 nucleotides agree with TRBD1. The germline V gene encodes CDR1 MNHNY and CDR2 SVGAGI (reference sequence). Trimming removed 2 bases from V and 5 bases from J; junction bases left unmatched: 7. There are 15 residues in the CDR3. The CDR3 loop is CASSYTTGGWDEQYF. In DNA form, the CDR3 reads TGTGCCAGCAGTTACACGACAGGGGGATGGGACGAGCAGTACTTC.

The rearrangement joins TRBV27 to TRBJ1-1; D remains ambiguous. V was shortened by 8 bases and J by 5 bases, with 18 bases between the two germline ends. This CDR3 is built from 14 residues. Looked up from germline, CDR1 is MNHEY and CDR2 is SMNVEV (reference sequence). The CDR3 sequence is CASRVGMGGTEAFF. CDR3 DNA: TGTGCCAGCCGCGTAGGGATGGGAGGAACTGAAGCTTTCTTT.

This clonotype occurred a few times. The chain recombines TRBV10-3 with TRBJ2-5; tentatively, D is TRBD1 (8 bases). Germline CDR1 reads ENHRY; CDR2 reads SYGVKD. This CDR3 comprises 13 residues. Trimming pared 7 bases from V and 7 bases from J, leaving 16 bases between. CDR3 loop: CAITSDREGTQYF. The CDR3 DNA is TGTGCCATCACCTCGGACAGGGAGGGGACCCAGTACTTC.

In its sample, this clonotype was seen a few times. The V gene is TRBV7-9, the J gene TRBJ2-7, with D tentatively TRBD1 (6 bases). Trimming removed 2 bases from V and 1 base from J, with 12 bases in between. Germline CDR1 is SEHNR and CDR2 is FQNEAQ (reference sequence). The CDR3 is 15 residues long. This CDR3 reads CASSLRTENSYEQYF. In DNA, the CDR3 is TGTGCCAGCAGCTTACGGACAGAGAATTCCTACGAGCAGTACTTC.

This chain links TRBV7-2 with TRBJ2-1, with D unresolved. Germline assignment: CDR1 SGHTA and CDR2 FQGNSA. The CDR3 loop spans 12 amino acids. The V and J ends lost 2 bases and 7 bases respectively, with 6 bases between them. In DNA form, the CDR3 reads TGTGCCAGCAGCTTATTGAAGAATGAGCAGTTCTTC. Translation gives CASSLLKNEQFF.

V and J are TRBV20-1 and TRBJ1-1; no clear D gene. Germline V gene sequence: CDR1 DFQATT, CDR2 SNEGSKA (reference sequence). The CDR3 loop spans 13 amino acids. Between the trimmed V and J ends, which lost 5 bases and 3 bases, there was a span of 13 bases. The CDR3 bases are TGCAGTGCTCTACAACCACACCACACTGAAGCTTTCTTT. It specifies CSALQPHHTEAFF.

The table lists this clonotype with many counts. V is TRBV5-1 and J is TRBJ2-7; D ambiguous. The V end lost 0 bases, the J end lost 2 bases, and 9 bases lay between the germline ends. Germline V gene lookup returns CDR1 SGHRS and CDR2 YFSETQ. This CDR3 is built from 14 residues. The chain's CDR3 is CASSLVDGTYEQYF. In DNA, the CDR3 is TGCGCCAGCAGCTTGGTCGACGGTACCTACGAGCAGTACTTC.

This rearrangement joins TRBV15 to TRBJ1-1; possible D gene TRBD1, 6 bases. Germline loops: CDR1 LNHNV, CDR2 YYDKDF (reference sequence). The CDR3 contains 15 residues. Trimming removed 0 bases from V and 6 bases from J, with 14 bases in between. The CDR3 nucleotides are TGTGCCACCAGCAGAGATAAGGGGGTGAGGGCTGAAGCTTTCTTT. This gives the protein CATSRDKGVRAEAFF.

This clonotype was recorded only once. The V and J genes are TRBV28 and TRBJ1-2, with TRBD1 matching 7 bases. This CDR3 contains 13 residues. The V gene's germline CDR1 is MDHEN and CDR2 SYDVKM. V lost 3 bases, J lost 8 bases, and 6 bases stayed unmatched. The DNA of the CDR3 is TGTGCCAGCAGTTTTAGACAGGGCGGGGGCTACACCTTC. As protein: CASSFRQGGGYTF.